The clone carrying this TCR beta chain was counted ten times or more. Its antigen is still unknown. Amplification of TCR beta CDR3 regions was performed using RNA transcripts as template. With the HTBI primer set, the TCR CDR3 went through a first round of RT-PCR. MiXCR, applied by TCRdb to the multiplex PCR reads, yields one record per CDR3 protein. The sample consists of approximately 700,000 distinct CDR3 sequences, just under 45% of them appearing once. The data originate from a study of T cells in Graves' hyperthyroidism and ophthalmopathy. Study-level points and caveats: Most thyroid clonotypes expanded above 0.001 appeared in blood too.

The material sequenced was peripheral blood or thyroid tissue (not recorded which). The receptor was derived from an adult man with Graves' disease, either hyperthyroidism or ophthalmopathy (not recorded which).

CDR3 protein: CASSWGAQPQHF. The CDR3 DNA reads TGTGCCAGCAGTTGGGGGGCGCAGCCCCAGCATTTT. This chain joins TRBV25-1 and TRBJ1-5; a weak D match, TRBD1 (6 bases). This CDR3 has 12 residues. CDR1 MGHDK and CDR2 SYGVNS come from the germline V gene. V was shortened by 5 bases and J by 7 bases, with 9 bases between the two germline ends.